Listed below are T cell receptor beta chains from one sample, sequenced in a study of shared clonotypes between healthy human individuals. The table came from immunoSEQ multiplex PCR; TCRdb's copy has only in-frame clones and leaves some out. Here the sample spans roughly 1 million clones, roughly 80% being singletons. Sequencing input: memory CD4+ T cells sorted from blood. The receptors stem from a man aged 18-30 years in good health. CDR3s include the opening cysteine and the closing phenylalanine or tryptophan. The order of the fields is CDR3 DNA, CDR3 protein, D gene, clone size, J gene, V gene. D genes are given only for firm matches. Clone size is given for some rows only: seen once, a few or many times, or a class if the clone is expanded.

CDR3nt: TGTGCCAGCAGTGGACTAGCAGCTTACACAGATACGCAGTATTTT
CDR3aa: CASSGLAAYTDTQYF
d_gene: TRBD2
abundance: -
j_gene: TRBJ2-3
v_gene: TRBV2

CDR3nt: TGTGCCAGCAGGCGTTGGGGGGCTAATGAAAAACTGTTTTTT
CDR3aa: CASRRWGANEKLFF
d_gene: -
abundance: few
j_gene: TRBJ1-4
v_gene: TRBV2

CDR3nt: TGTGCCAGCAGTACCGTAGGGGTCGGCGAGCAGTACTTC
CDR3aa: CASSTVGVGEQYF
d_gene: -
abundance: few
j_gene: TRBJ2-7
v_gene: TRBV6-5

CDR3nt: TGTGCCTGGAGTGTACGGGGGACTGGCACAGATACGCAGTATTTT
CDR3aa: CAWSVRGTGTDTQYF
d_gene: -
abundance: -
j_gene: TRBJ2-3
v_gene: TRBV30

CDR3nt: TGTGCCAGCAGCGGAGACAGGGGGAACTATGGCTACACCTTC
CDR3aa: CASSGDRGNYGYTF
d_gene: TRBD1
abundance: -
j_gene: TRBJ1-2
v_gene: TRBV5-5

CDR3nt: TGTGCCAGCAGCCGACCGGGAGGGCGCGAGCAGTACTTC
CDR3aa: CASSRPGGREQYF
d_gene: TRBD2
abundance: -
j_gene: TRBJ2-7
v_gene: TRBV7-2

CDR3nt: TGTGCCAGCAGCTTTTCCTCCTACAATGAGCAGTTCTTC
CDR3aa: CASSFSSYNEQFF
d_gene: -
abundance: -
j_gene: TRBJ2-1
v_gene: TRBV7-2

CDR3nt: TGTGCCAGCTCACCGGGTAAAGATACGCAGTATTTT
CDR3aa: CASSPGKDTQYF
d_gene: -
abundance: -
j_gene: TRBJ2-3
v_gene: TRBV18

CDR3nt: TGTGCCAGCAGCCCGACTGAGGCGGGCGGGGGGCAGTACTTC
CDR3aa: CASSPTEAGGGQYF
d_gene: TRBD2
abundance: -
j_gene: TRBJ2-7
v_gene: TRBV7-2

CDR3nt: TGTGCCAGCAGCGGAGTGCGGGTTCGGGACATTCAGTACTTC
CDR3aa: CASSGVRVRDIQYF
d_gene: -
abundance: -
j_gene: TRBJ2-4
v_gene: TRBV11-1

CDR3nt: TGTGCCTGGGGTAGCGGGGGGTTCGGCGATGAGCAGTTCTTC
CDR3aa: CAWGSGGFGDEQFF
d_gene: TRBD2
abundance: -
j_gene: TRBJ2-1
v_gene: TRBV30

CDR3nt: TGCGCCAGCAGCCAAGGATCGGGTGCCTATTCACCCCTCCACTTT
CDR3aa: CASSQGSGAYSPLHF
d_gene: -
abundance: -
j_gene: TRBJ1-6
v_gene: TRBV4-1

CDR3nt: TGCAGCGTTGAAGAGACAGATACGCAGTATTTT
CDR3aa: CSVEETDTQYF
d_gene: -
abundance: -
j_gene: TRBJ2-3
v_gene: TRBV29-1

CDR3nt: TGTGCCAGCAGTGAAATGGGTGGGACAGACTACGAGCAGTACTTC
CDR3aa: CASSEMGGTDYEQYF
d_gene: TRBD1
abundance: -
j_gene: TRBJ2-7
v_gene: TRBV25-1

CDR3nt: TGTGCCAGCAGTCTCGACAGGGGGCCCTACGAGCAGTACTTC
CDR3aa: CASSLDRGPYEQYF
d_gene: TRBD1
abundance: -
j_gene: TRBJ2-7
v_gene: TRBV6-6

CDR3nt: TGTGCCAGCAGTGAATTGGGAACAGATACGCAGTATTTT
CDR3aa: CASSELGTDTQYF
d_gene: -
abundance: -
j_gene: TRBJ2-3
v_gene: TRBV2

CDR3nt: TGTGCCAGCAGCTCCCGGGGCCTCGAAGGGGACTATGGCTACACCTTC
CDR3aa: CASSSRGLEGDYGYTF
d_gene: -
abundance: -
j_gene: TRBJ1-2
v_gene: TRBV21-1

CDR3nt: TGTGCCAGCAGTTTGAGGGGGGCGGGGGCCAACGTCCTGACTTTC
CDR3aa: CASSLRGAGANVLTF
d_gene: -
abundance: once
j_gene: TRBJ2-6
v_gene: TRBV28

CDR3nt: TGTGCTAGTGGCCAGGGACAGGCCTACAATGAGCAGTTCTTC
CDR3aa: CASGQGQAYNEQFF
d_gene: TRBD1
abundance: -
j_gene: TRBJ2-1
v_gene: TRBV12-5

CDR3nt: TGTGCCAGCAGCCCTTTCAGCACCCGGTCCTACAATGAGCAGTTCTTC
CDR3aa: CASSPFSTRSYNEQFF
d_gene: -
abundance: few
j_gene: TRBJ2-1
v_gene: TRBV27

CDR3nt: TGTGCCATCAGTGAGTGGGGAGATACGCAGTATTTT
CDR3aa: CAISEWGDTQYF
d_gene: -
abundance: once
j_gene: TRBJ2-3
v_gene: TRBV10-3

CDR3nt: TGCAGCGTTGAAGGGGGGACCCCTGAAGCTTTCTTT
CDR3aa: CSVEGGTPEAFF
d_gene: -
abundance: -
j_gene: TRBJ1-1
v_gene: TRBV29-1

CDR3nt: TGTGCCAGCAGTTTCTCGCAGGGCAAATCCTACGAGCAGTACTTC
CDR3aa: CASSFSQGKSYEQYF
d_gene: -
abundance: once
j_gene: TRBJ2-7
v_gene: TRBV28

CDR3nt: TGTGCCAGCAGCGTAGGGGAGACGACCAATGAGCAGTTCTTC
CDR3aa: CASSVGETTNEQFF
d_gene: -
abundance: -
j_gene: TRBJ2-1
v_gene: TRBV9

CDR3nt: TGTGCCAGCTCGCGGGACAGGGGCAATCAGCCCCAGCATTTT
CDR3aa: CASSRDRGNQPQHF
d_gene: TRBD1
abundance: -
j_gene: TRBJ1-5
v_gene: TRBV27

CDR3nt: TGTGCCAGCAGCTTACGGACAGGGACCTTCTCTGGAAACACCATATATTTT
CDR3aa: CASSLRTGTFSGNTIYF
d_gene: TRBD1
abundance: -
j_gene: TRBJ1-3
v_gene: TRBV7-6

CDR3nt: TGTGCCAGTAGTACACAACAGGGTCGCGAGCAGTACTTC
CDR3aa: CASSTQQGREQYF
d_gene: -
abundance: many
j_gene: TRBJ2-7
v_gene: TRBV19

CDR3nt: TGTGCCAGCAGCCAGGTGTTGTCAAGGGGCTACACCTTC
CDR3aa: CASSQVLSRGYTF
d_gene: -
abundance: -
j_gene: TRBJ1-2
v_gene: TRBV28

CDR3nt: TGTGCCAGCAGCCTAGCGGGAATGGGGGATACGCAGTATTTT
CDR3aa: CASSLAGMGDTQYF
d_gene: TRBD2
abundance: -
j_gene: TRBJ2-3
v_gene: TRBV11-2

CDR3nt: TGTGCCAGCAGCGGGCCTAGCGGGGGGGCCGGGGAGCTGTTTTTT
CDR3aa: CASSGPSGGAGELFF
d_gene: TRBD2
abundance: -
j_gene: TRBJ2-2
v_gene: TRBV5-4

CDR3nt: TGCGCCAGCAGCCAAGAAGCGGTGACATACCCGGGACTAGCGGGTAACGAGCAGTACTTC
CDR3aa: CASSQEAVTYPGLAGNEQYF
d_gene: TRBD2
abundance: -
j_gene: TRBJ2-7
v_gene: TRBV4-3

CDR3nt: TGTGCCAGCAGCTTGGAAGGTGGGGGCACAGATACGCAGTATTTT
CDR3aa: CASSLEGGGTDTQYF
d_gene: -
abundance: -
j_gene: TRBJ2-3
v_gene: TRBV5-4

CDR3nt: TGCGCCAGCAGTGGGCCCTCCCGCTCTGAGCAGTTCTTC
CDR3aa: CASSGPSRSEQFF
d_gene: -
abundance: -
j_gene: TRBJ2-1
v_gene: TRBV10-2

CDR3nt: TGCAGCGTTGATTGGGGGTTCACAGATACGCAGTATTTT
CDR3aa: CSVDWGFTDTQYF
d_gene: -
abundance: -
j_gene: TRBJ2-3
v_gene: TRBV29-1

CDR3nt: TGCGCCAGCAGCCCTTTAGCGGGAGTAGGGAATGAGCAGTTCTTC
CDR3aa: CASSPLAGVGNEQFF
d_gene: TRBD2
abundance: -
j_gene: TRBJ2-1
v_gene: TRBV5-1

CDR3nt: TGTGCCAGTAGTATCTCGGTACAAGAGACCCAGTACTTC
CDR3aa: CASSISVQETQYF
d_gene: -
abundance: -
j_gene: TRBJ2-5
v_gene: TRBV19

CDR3nt: TGCGCCAGCAGCTTGGTTGGGTTGGGGAACACCGGGGAGCTGTTTTTT
CDR3aa: CASSLVGLGNTGELFF
d_gene: -
abundance: once
j_gene: TRBJ2-2
v_gene: TRBV5-1

CDR3nt: TGCGCCAGCAGCCAAGAACCGAGGGGCAATCAGCCCCAGCATTTT
CDR3aa: CASSQEPRGNQPQHF
d_gene: -
abundance: -
j_gene: TRBJ1-5
v_gene: TRBV4-3

CDR3nt: TGTGCCAGCTCACCGATGGGGGGCGAGCAGTACTTC
CDR3aa: CASSPMGGEQYF
d_gene: -
abundance: once
j_gene: TRBJ2-7
v_gene: TRBV18

CDR3nt: TGTGCCAGCAGCTTAGCTGGCAGGGGCCCCTACACCTTC
CDR3aa: CASSLAGRGPYTF
d_gene: -
abundance: -
j_gene: TRBJ1-2
v_gene: TRBV7-2

CDR3nt: TGTGCCTGGAGCTCAATTTTGGGCAATGAGCAGTTCTTC
CDR3aa: CAWSSILGNEQFF
d_gene: -
abundance: -
j_gene: TRBJ2-1
v_gene: TRBV30

CDR3nt: TGTGCCAGCAGCTTGGTGGTAGCGGGAGTGGGAGATACGCAGTATTTT
CDR3aa: CASSLVVAGVGDTQYF
d_gene: TRBD2
abundance: -
j_gene: TRBJ2-3
v_gene: TRBV5-6

CDR3nt: TGTGCCAGCAGAAAGGCCCTTGGGGGACAGGGGGGCCAGCCCCAGCATTTT
CDR3aa: CASRKALGGQGGQPQHF
d_gene: TRBD1
abundance: -
j_gene: TRBJ1-5
v_gene: TRBV5-5

CDR3nt: TGTGCCAGCAGCTCCTCCCAGACTAGCGGGAGGACCGGGGAGCTGTTTTTT
CDR3aa: CASSSSQTSGRTGELFF
d_gene: TRBD2
abundance: many
j_gene: TRBJ2-2
v_gene: TRBV11-3

CDR3nt: TGTGCCAGCAGCACTGGTACAGTGTCGGAGACCCAGTACTTC
CDR3aa: CASSTGTVSETQYF
d_gene: -
abundance: -
j_gene: TRBJ2-5
v_gene: TRBV7-6

CDR3nt: TGTGCCAGCAGTTACACGCAGAGCTCCTACAATGAGCAGTTCTTC
CDR3aa: CASSYTQSSYNEQFF
d_gene: -
abundance: -
j_gene: TRBJ2-1
v_gene: TRBV6-5

CDR3nt: TGTGCCAGTAAGGACGGGACACCGAGCAATCAGCCCCAGCATTTT
CDR3aa: CASKDGTPSNQPQHF
d_gene: -
abundance: few
j_gene: TRBJ1-5
v_gene: TRBV19

CDR3nt: TGTGCCAGCAGTCGGGACAGGGCGATCACTGAAGCTTTCTTT
CDR3aa: CASSRDRAITEAFF
d_gene: TRBD1
abundance: -
j_gene: TRBJ1-1
v_gene: TRBV2

CDR3nt: TGTGCCAGCAGCCCCTCGGGACAGAACACTGAAGCTTTCTTT
CDR3aa: CASSPSGQNTEAFF
d_gene: -
abundance: -
j_gene: TRBJ1-1
v_gene: TRBV5-5

CDR3nt: TGCAGCGCACGACAGGGGGATACGCAGTATTTT
CDR3aa: CSARQGDTQYF
d_gene: TRBD1
abundance: -
j_gene: TRBJ2-3
v_gene: TRBV29-1

CDR3nt: TGCGCCAGCAGCGCCCGGACCACAGGGCTGGGGGAGCTGTTTTTT
CDR3aa: CASSARTTGLGELFF
d_gene: -
abundance: -
j_gene: TRBJ2-2
v_gene: TRBV5-1

CDR3nt: TGTGCCAGTAGTAACCCCCGCGGGAACTTGAAGGAAAAACTGTTTTTT
CDR3aa: CASSNPRGNLKEKLFF
d_gene: -
abundance: few
j_gene: TRBJ1-4
v_gene: TRBV19

CDR3nt: TGCAGTGCTAGCGCGAACACTGAAGCTTTCTTT
CDR3aa: CSASANTEAFF
d_gene: -
abundance: few
j_gene: TRBJ1-1
v_gene: TRBV20-1

CDR3nt: TGTGCCAGCAGTCTGGGCCAGGACGGAAGAGCCATGAACACTGAAGCTTTCTTT
CDR3aa: CASSLGQDGRAMNTEAFF
d_gene: -
abundance: -
j_gene: TRBJ1-1
v_gene: TRBV28

CDR3nt: TGTGCCAGCGGCGGAGGGGCGAGCTCCTACAATGAGCAGTTCTTC
CDR3aa: CASGGGASSYNEQFF
d_gene: -
abundance: -
j_gene: TRBJ2-1
v_gene: TRBV9